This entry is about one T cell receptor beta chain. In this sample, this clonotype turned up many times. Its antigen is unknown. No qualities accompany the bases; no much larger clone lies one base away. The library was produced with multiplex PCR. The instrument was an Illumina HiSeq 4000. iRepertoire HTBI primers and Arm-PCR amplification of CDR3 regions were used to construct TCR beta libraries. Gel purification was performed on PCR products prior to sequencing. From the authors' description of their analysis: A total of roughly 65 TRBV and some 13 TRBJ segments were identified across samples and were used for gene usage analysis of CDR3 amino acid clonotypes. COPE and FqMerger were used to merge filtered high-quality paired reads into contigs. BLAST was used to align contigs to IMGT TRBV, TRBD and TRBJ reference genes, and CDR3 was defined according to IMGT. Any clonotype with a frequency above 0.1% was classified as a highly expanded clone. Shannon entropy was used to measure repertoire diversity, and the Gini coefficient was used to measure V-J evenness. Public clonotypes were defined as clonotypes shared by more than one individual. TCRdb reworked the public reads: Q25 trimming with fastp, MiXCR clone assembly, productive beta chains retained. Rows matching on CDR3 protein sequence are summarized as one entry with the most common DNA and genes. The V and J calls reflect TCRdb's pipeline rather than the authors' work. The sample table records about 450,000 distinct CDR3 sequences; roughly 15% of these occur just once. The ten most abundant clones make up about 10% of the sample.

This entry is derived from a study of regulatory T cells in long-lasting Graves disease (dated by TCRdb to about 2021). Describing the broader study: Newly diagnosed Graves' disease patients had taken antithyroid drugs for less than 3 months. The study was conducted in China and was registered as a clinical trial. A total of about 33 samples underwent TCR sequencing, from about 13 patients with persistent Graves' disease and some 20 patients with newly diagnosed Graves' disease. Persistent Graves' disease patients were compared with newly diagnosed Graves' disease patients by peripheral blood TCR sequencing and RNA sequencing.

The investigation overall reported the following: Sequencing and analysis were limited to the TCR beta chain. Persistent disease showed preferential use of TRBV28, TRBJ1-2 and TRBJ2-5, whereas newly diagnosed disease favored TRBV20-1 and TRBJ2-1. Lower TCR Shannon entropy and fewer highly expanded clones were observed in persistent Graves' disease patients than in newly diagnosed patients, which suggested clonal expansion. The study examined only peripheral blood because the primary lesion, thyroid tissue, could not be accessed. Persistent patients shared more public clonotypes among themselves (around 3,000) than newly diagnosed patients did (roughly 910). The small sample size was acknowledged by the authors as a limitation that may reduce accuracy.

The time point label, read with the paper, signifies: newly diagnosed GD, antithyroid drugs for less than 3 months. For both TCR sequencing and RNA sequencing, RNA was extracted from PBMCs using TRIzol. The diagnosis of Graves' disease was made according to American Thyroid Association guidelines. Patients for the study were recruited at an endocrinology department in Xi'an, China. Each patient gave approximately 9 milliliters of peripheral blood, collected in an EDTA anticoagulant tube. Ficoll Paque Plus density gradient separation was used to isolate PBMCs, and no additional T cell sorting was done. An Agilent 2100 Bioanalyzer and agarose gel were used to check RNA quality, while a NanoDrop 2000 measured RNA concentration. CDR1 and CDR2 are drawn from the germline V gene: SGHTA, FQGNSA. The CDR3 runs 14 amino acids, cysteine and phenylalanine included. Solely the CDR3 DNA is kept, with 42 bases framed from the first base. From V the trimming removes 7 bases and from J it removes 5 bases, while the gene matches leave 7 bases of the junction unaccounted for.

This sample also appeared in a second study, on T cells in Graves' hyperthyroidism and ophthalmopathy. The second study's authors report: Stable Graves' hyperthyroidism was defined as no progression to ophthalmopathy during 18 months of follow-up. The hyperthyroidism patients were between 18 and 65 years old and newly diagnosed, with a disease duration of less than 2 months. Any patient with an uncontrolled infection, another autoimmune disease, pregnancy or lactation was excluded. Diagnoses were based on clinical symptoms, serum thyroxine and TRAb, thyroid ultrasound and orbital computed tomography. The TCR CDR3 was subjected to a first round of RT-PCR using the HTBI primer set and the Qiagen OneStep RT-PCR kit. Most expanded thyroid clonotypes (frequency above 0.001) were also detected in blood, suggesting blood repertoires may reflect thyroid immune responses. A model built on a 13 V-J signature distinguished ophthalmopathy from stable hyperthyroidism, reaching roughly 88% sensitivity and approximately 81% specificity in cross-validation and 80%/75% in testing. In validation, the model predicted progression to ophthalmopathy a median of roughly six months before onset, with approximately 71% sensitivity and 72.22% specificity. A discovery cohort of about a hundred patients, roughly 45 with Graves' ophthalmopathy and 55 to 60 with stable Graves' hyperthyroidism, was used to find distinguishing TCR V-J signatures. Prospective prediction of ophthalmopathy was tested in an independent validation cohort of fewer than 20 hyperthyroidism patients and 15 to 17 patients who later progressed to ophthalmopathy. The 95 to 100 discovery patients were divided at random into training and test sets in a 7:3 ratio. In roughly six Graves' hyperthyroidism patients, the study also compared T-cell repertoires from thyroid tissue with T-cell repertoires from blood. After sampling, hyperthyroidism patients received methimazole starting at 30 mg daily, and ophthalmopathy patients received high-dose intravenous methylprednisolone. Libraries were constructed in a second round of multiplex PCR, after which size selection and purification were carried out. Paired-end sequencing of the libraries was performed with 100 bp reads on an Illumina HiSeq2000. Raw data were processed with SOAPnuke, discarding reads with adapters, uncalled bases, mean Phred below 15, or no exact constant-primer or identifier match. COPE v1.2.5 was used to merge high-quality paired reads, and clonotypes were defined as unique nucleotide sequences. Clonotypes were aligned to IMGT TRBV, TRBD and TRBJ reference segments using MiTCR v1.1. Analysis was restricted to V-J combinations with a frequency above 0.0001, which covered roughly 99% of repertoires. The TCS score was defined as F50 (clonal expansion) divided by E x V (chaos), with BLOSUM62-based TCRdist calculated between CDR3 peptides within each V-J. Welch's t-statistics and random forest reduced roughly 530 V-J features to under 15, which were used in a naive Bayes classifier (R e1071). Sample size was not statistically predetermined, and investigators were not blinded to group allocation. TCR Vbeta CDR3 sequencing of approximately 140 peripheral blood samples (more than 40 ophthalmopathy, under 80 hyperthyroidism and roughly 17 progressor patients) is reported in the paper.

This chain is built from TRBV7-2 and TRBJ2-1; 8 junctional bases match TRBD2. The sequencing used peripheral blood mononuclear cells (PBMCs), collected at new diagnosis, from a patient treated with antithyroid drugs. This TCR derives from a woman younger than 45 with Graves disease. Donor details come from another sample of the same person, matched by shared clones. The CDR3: CASTGTRWDNEQFF. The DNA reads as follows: TGTGCCAGCACCGGGACTAGGTGGGACAATGAGCAGTTCTTC.